This TCR beta chain appears in the sequencing data of a study of PD-1 blockade in mismatch repair-deficient tumors. Study summary: Patients had fewer than 15 mismatch repair-deficient cancer types and were previously treated and progressing.

This clone was counted a few times. CDR1 is WSHSY, CDR2 SAAADI, per germline. J lost 1 base, V lost 2 bases, and 4 bases had no gene match. There are 16 residues in the CDR3. TCRdb's table, derived via immunoSEQ multiplex PCR, lists solely in-frame clones and lacks some. The sample holds around 38,000 clones; roughly three quarters are singletons and the top ten take roughly 23%. The receptor comes from an adult with mismatch repair-deficient cancer. The chain has TRBV10-2 and TRBJ2-3; 9 bases are shared with TRBD2. The sample here was peripheral blood, taken 4 weeks after starting pembrolizumab. CDR3 residues: CASSERGRGRTDTQYF. DNA for the CDR3: TGCGCCAGCAGTGAGCGCGGGAGGGGCCGCACAGATACGCAGTATTTT.